This T cell receptor beta chain is drawn from a study of blood T cell repertoires in COVID-19. J was trimmed by 8 bases and V by 2 bases; bases with no gene match: 5. Germline V CDR1 and CDR2: MNHEY, SVGAGI. The CDR3 has 15 residues. Clones were sequenced by immunoSEQ multiplex PCR, and TCRdb holds only the in-frame ones, with some missing. The sample consists of roughly 410,000 clones, approximately 87% of them appearing once. The sequencing input was peripheral blood. V and J are TRBV6-5 and TRBJ2-1; 11 positions agree with TRBD2. The receptor's source is a woman in her sixties or seventies with COVID-19, enrolled during active disease. CDR3 sequence reads: CASSYGSGGADEQFF. For the CDR3, the DNA is TGTGCCAGCAGTTACGGTAGCGGGGGGGCCGATGAGCAGTTCTTC.